This T cell receptor beta chain was recovered during a study of cytomegalovirus exposure and HLA in healthy donors. Findings of the study overall: Clusters of TCRs from the first cohort tended to co-occur in the 100 to 150 validation repertoires (as a later analysis found). High sensitivity and specificity were reportedly achieved when the classifier diagnosed cytomegalovirus status. Confirmation in vitro established that a few CMV-associated chains were specific for CMV antigens.

Separation from the 666-subject first cohort characterized the roughly 130-subject validation cohort, to which the donors belonged. Trimming at V came to 8 bases and at J to 4 bases, leaving 13 bases not matched to a gene. CDR3 length: 16 residues. Germline loops: CDR1 MDHEN, CDR2 SYDVKM. Sequenced by immunoSEQ multiplex PCR; TCRdb stores in-frame clones only, minus some. Seen here are roughly 250,000 clones, about 83% observed once, and the top ten hold 2% to 3%. Of note for this clone: Its cognate antigen is unknown.

Sequencing input: PBMCs. This clonotype was sampled from a man between 18 and 29 years old in good health and CMV-seronegative. The chain couples TRBV28 to TRBJ1-5; 8 bases map to TRBD1. CDR3 residues: CASYLGPGGVNQPQHF. CDR3 DNA sequence: TGTGCCAGCTATTTAGGGCCAGGGGGCGTTAATCAGCCCCAGCATTTT.